This paragraph covers one T cell receptor (beta chain) sequence. These data are taken from a study of CD8+ T cells in alopecia areata. Once RNA had been extracted, it was reverse transcribed into cDNA to act as the sequencing template. Profiling relied on immunoSEQ multiplex PCR, and the TCRdb table lists in-frame clones only, not all of them. The sample includes 65,000 to 95,000 clones, about 53% seen only once; the top ten take approximately 5.7%. Germline values: CDR1 LGHNA, CDR2 YNFKEQ. V gave up 3 bases and J gave up 1 base; unmatched junction bases: 8. The CDR3 is made up of 18 amino acids. The source is a human donor with alopecia areata. The sample was NKG2D-high CD8+ T cells sorted from blood. The gene calls are TRBV4-2 and TRBJ2-3; 12 bases line up with TRBD2. As DNA, the CDR3 is TGTGCCAGCAGCCAGGAACCGACTAGCGGGGGAGGCACAGATACGCAGTATTTT. Translation gives CASSQEPTSGGGTDTQYF.